This TCR beta chain was sequenced in a study of tumor-infiltrating lymphocytes in localized non-small cell lung cancer. Assay used: immunoSEQ multiplex PCR; TCRdb lists only in-frame clones, some missing. The sample lists about 9,300 clones, 70% to 85% occurring once. The receptor was derived from a human donor with non-small cell lung cancer. The specimen was uninvolved lung tissue not adjacent to the tumor.

CDR3 in amino acids: CASSRDRGDTIYF. Written as DNA, the CDR3 is TGTGCCAGCAGTCGAGACAGGGGAGACACCATATATTTT. The chain carries TRBV2 and TRBJ1-3; 8 bases are shared with TRBD1. The CDR3 loop spans 13 amino acids. The germline V gene has CDR1 SNHLY and CDR2 FYNNEI. V lost 5 bases and J lost 8; bases outside the gene matches: 5.